The 16 T cell receptor beta chains reported below all come from one sample, sequenced in a study of shared clonotypes between healthy human individuals. The data were produced by immunoSEQ multiplex PCR, yet TCRdb's version contains in-frame clones alone and is incomplete. The table shows 2 million to 2.5 million clones, with 95% occurring only once. The sample comprised naive CD4+ T cells sorted from blood. Subset specified: CD45RA+ positively selected. Receptors were obtained from a man aged 18 to 29 in good health.

V gene TRBV28 combines with J gene TRBJ1-2; D is unresolved. The CDR3 is made up of 11 amino acids. Trimming stripped 7 bases from V and 4 bases from J, with 7 bases between. Looked up from germline, CDR1 is MDHEN and CDR2 is SYDVKM. The CDR3 nucleotides are TGTGCCAGCATGCAGCCCTATGGCTACACCTTC. Protein sequence: CASMQPYGYTF.

J is TRBJ2-6 and V is TRBV19; D might be TRBD2 (6 bases). Trimming pared 7 bases from V and 1 base from J, leaving 17 bases between. The CDR3 runs to 17 residues. The germline V gene has CDR1 LNHDA and CDR2 SQIVND (reference sequence). CDR3 loop: CASTPRLGVSGANVLTF. CDR3 nucleotide sequence: TGTGCCAGTACCCCCAGACTAGGGGTTTCTGGGGCCAACGTCCTGACTTTC.

This clone came up once. The sample holds other DNA sequences that translate to the same CDR3. V usage is TRBV5-1 and J usage is TRBJ2-5; no firm D call. The CDR3 sequence is 12 residues long. V was clipped by 0 bases and J by 5 bases, with 5 bases between them. The V gene's germline CDR1 is SGHRS and CDR2 YFSETQ. The CDR3 coding sequence is TGCGCCAGCAGCTTGGGATCGGAGACCCAGTACTTC. It is translated as CASSLGSETQYF.

The CDR3, as DNA: TGTGCCAGCAGTGAAGCGCCAGGGCTATCCTATGGTCAGCCCCAGCATTTT. It codes for CASSEAPGLSYGQPQHF. This sequence joins TRBV6-1 and TRBJ1-5; D is possibly TRBD1 (5 bases). CDR1 is MNHNS, CDR2 SASEGT, per germline. With 0 bases removed from V and 6 bases from J, the gap between germline ends came to 18 bases. The CDR3 is 17 amino acids.

This chain joins TRBV5-4 and TRBJ1-2; 8 bases fit TRBD1. Germline V gives CDR1 SGHNT, CDR2 YYREEE (reference sequence). Trimming removed 0 bases from V and 0 bases from J; junction bases left unmatched: 1. The CDR3 loop spans 15 amino acids. The CDR3: CASSLGQGSNYGYTF. CDR3 nucleotide sequence: TGTGCCAGCAGCTTGGGACAGGGGTCTAACTATGGCTACACCTTC.

The CDR3 sequence is CASSLYPENTEAFF. The CDR3 nucleotides read TGTGCCAGCAGCTTATATCCAGAGAACACTGAAGCTTTCTTT. The rearrangement links TRBV7-8 to TRBJ1-1; D remains unclear. The CDR3 covers 14 residues. Germline V lookup: CDR1 SGHVS, CDR2 FQNEAQ. Trimming removed 2 bases at V and 1 base at J, with 8 bases between.

The chain couples TRBV2 to TRBJ2-3, with no clear D. Per the germline V gene, CDR1 is SNHLY and CDR2 is FYNNEI. Trimming stripped 2 bases from V and 2 bases from J, with 11 bases between. The CDR3 sequence is 15 residues long. CDR3 coding DNA: TGTGCCAGCAGTGAATTAGTTTCTGCCACAGATACGCAGTATTTT. Translating gives CASSELVSATDTQYF. The whole variable domain, remainder taken from reference TRBV2 and TRBJ2-3, is EPEVTQTPSHQVTQMGQEVILRCVPISNHLYFYWYRQILGQKVEFLVSFYNNEISEKSEIFDDQFSVERPDGSNFTLKIRSTKLEDSAMYFCASSELVSATDTQYFGPGTRLTVL.

The V and J genes are TRBV7-8 and TRBJ1-1, with TRBD1 matching over 9 bases. This CDR3 has 15 amino acids. The V segment lost 2 bases and the J segment 2 bases; nucleotides outside the gene matches: 3. From germline, CDR1 is SGHVS and CDR2 FQNEAQ. CDR3 sequence: CASSLRDRVNTEAFF. CDR3 nucleotide sequence: TGTGCCAGCAGCTTAAGGGACAGGGTTAACACTGAAGCTTTCTTT.

The rearrangement joins TRBV30 to TRBJ1-2; 7 bases align to TRBD1. This CDR3 region has 16 residues. The J segment lost 4 bases and the V segment lost 3 bases, leaving 14 bases of the junction unmatched. Germline-derived CDR1 and CDR2 are GTSNPN and SVGIG (reference sequence). The CDR3 sequence is CAWSGTGVGMLYGYTF. DNA of the CDR3: TGTGCCTGGAGCGGCACAGGGGTCGGGATGCTCTATGGCTACACCTTC.

This chain links TRBV5-1 with TRBJ2-3, with 16 bases fitting TRBD2. J lost 6 bases, V lost 0 bases, and 4 bases had no gene match. Germline V lookup: CDR1 SGHRS, CDR2 YFSETQ. CDR3 length: 17 residues. The CDR3, as DNA: TGCGCCAGCAGCTTGGCCGGGACTAGCGGGGGGGCGGATACGCAGTATTTT. Its protein is CASSLAGTSGGADTQYF.

The chain is built from TRBV6-1 and TRBJ2-2, with TRBD1 matching 9 bases. The trim removed 5 bases at V and 0 bases at J, leaving 1 base unmatched. CDR1 and CDR2 from the germline V gene are MNHNS and SASEGT. This CDR3 region has 15 residues. The CDR3, as DNA: TGTGCCAGCAGTCGACAGGGGGCGAACACCGGGGAGCTGTTTTTT. Amino acids: CASSRQGANTGELFF.

This rearrangement joins TRBV6-1 to TRBJ1-5; a possible D gene is TRBD1 (6 bases). V dropped 5 bases and J dropped 9 bases, with 14 bases sitting between them. Germline lookup yields CDR1 MNHNS and CDR2 SASEGT. CDR3 length: 13 residues. CDR3 residues: CASSWTDKGPQHF. CDR3 sequence (DNA): TGTGCCAGCAGTTGGACAGACAAGGGGCCCCAGCATTTT.

The chain joins TRBV7-8 to TRBJ1-6; D call uncertain. Per germline, CDR1 SGHVS and CDR2 FQNEAQ. The CDR3 is 17 residues long. The V and J ends lost 6 bases and 0 bases respectively, with 15 bases between them. CDR3 region: CASSFMAPGSYNSPLHF. CDR3 DNA sequence: TGTGCCAGCAGTTTTATGGCACCAGGCTCCTATAATTCACCCCTCCACTTT.

The chain carries TRBV5-1 and TRBJ2-7, with unresolved D. This CDR3 region has 15 residues. The germline CDR1 and CDR2 sequences are SGHRS and YFSETQ. The ends were cut back, 1 base at V and 0 bases at J, with 11 bases in the middle. The CDR3 DNA follows: TGCGCCAGCAGCTTGACCGTGACCACCTCCTACGAGCAGTACTTC. Its translation: CASSLTVTTSYEQYF.

V usage is TRBV10-3 and J usage is TRBJ2-3; 7 bases are a match to TRBD1. Germline values: CDR1 ENHRY, CDR2 SYGVKD. Losses at the gene ends were 0 bases for V and 6 bases for J; bases not matched to a gene: 12. This CDR3 is built from 17 residues. The CDR3 bases are TGTGCCATCAGTGAGTCGGCAGACAGGGAAGGATGGGATACGCAGTATTTT. Its protein product is CAISESADREGWDTQYF.

This clone was observed once. V and J are TRBV9 and TRBJ2-5; TRBD2 aligns across 9 bases. Germline V gene sequence: CDR1 SGDLS, CDR2 YYNGEE. CDR3 length equals 16 residues. V shed 4 bases, J shed 5 bases, and the junction held 12 bases outside the gene matches. The CDR3: CASSSVASGAWETQYF. In DNA form, the CDR3 reads TGTGCCAGCAGCTCAGTGGCTAGCGGGGCCTGGGAGACCCAGTACTTC.